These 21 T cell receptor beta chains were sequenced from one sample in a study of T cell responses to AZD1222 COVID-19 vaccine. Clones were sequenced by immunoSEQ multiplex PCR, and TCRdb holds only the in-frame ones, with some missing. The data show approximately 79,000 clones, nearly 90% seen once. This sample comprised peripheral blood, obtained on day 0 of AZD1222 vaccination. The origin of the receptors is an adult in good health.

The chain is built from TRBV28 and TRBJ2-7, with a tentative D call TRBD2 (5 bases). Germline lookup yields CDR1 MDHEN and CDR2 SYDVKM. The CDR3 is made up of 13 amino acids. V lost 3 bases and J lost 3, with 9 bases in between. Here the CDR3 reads CASSFPGYYEQYF. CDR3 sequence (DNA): TGTGCCAGCAGTTTTCCGGGGTACTACGAGCAGTACTTC.

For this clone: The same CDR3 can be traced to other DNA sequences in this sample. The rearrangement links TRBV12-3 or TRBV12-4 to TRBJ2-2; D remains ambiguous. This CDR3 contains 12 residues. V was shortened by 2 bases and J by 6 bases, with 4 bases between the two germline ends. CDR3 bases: TGTGCCAGCAGTTTACTTGCCGGGGAGCTGTTTTTT. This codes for CASSLLAGELFF.

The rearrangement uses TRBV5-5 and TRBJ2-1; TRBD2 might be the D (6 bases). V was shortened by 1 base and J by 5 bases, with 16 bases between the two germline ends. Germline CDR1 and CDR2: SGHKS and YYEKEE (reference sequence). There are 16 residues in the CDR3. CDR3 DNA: TGTGCCAGCAGCTTGTCTCCGGGAGAAGGTAACAATGAGCAGTTCTTC. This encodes CASSLSPGEGNNEQFF.

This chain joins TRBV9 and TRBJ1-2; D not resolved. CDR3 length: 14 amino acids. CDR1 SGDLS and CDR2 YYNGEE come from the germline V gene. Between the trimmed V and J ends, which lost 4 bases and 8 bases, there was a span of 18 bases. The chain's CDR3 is CASSPRWRASGYTF. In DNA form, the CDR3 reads TGTGCCAGCAGCCCTAGGTGGAGGGCGAGCGGCTACACCTTC.

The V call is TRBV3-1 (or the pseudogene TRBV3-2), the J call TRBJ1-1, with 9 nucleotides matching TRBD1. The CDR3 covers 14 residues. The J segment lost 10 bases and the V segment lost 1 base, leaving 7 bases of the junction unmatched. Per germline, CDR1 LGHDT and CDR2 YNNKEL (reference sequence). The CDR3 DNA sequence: TGTGCCAGCAGCCAAGGCGCGGGGGGACAGGGAGCTTTCTTT. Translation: CASSQGAGGQGAFF.

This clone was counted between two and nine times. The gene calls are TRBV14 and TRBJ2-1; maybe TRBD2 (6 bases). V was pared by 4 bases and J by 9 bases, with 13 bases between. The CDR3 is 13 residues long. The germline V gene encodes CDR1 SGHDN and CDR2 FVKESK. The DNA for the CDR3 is TGTGCCAGCAGCCCGACTCGGAGGGGTGAGCAGTTCTTC. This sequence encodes CASSPTRRGEQFF.

CDR3: CATRPQWFGVNYNEQFF. CDR3 DNA: TGTGCCACCAGACCGCAGTGGTTTGGAGTAAATTACAATGAGCAGTTCTTC. The chain is built from TRBV24-1 and TRBJ2-1; D remains ambiguous. The V and J ends lost 7 bases and 4 bases respectively, with 22 bases between them. The germline V gene encodes CDR1 KGHDR and CDR2 SFDVKD. This CDR3 comprises 17 residues.

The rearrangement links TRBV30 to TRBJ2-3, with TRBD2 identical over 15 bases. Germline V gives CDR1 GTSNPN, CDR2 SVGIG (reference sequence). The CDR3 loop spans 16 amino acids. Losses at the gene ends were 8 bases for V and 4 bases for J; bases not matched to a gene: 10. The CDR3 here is CAGSPGLAGGADTQYF. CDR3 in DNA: TGTGCCGGATCGCCGGGACTAGCGGGAGGAGCAGATACGCAGTATTTT.

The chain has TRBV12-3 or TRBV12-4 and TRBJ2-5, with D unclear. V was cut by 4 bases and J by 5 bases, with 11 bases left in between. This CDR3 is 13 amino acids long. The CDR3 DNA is TGTGCCAGCAGTTACACCTATCGGGAGACCCAGTACTTC. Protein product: CASSYTYRETQYF.

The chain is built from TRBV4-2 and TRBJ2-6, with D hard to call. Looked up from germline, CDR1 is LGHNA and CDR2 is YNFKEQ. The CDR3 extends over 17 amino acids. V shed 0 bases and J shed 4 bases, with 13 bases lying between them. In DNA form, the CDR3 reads TGTGCCAGCAGCCAAGATCCCGCCCGGGTGGGGGCCAACGTCCTGACTTTC. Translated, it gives CASSQDPARVGANVLTF.

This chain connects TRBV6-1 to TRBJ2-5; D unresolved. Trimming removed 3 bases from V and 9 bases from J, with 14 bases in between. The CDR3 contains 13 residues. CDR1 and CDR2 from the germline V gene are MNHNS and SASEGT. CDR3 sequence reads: CASSEGLGWSQYF. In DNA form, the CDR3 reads TGTGCCAGCAGTGAGGGCCTAGGTTGGTCCCAGTACTTC.

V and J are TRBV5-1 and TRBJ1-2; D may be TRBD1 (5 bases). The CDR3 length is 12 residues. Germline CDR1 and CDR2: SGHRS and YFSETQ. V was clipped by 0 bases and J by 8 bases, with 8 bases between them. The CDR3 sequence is CASSLGTRGYTF. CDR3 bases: TGCGCCAGCAGCTTGGGGACAAGAGGCTACACCTTC.

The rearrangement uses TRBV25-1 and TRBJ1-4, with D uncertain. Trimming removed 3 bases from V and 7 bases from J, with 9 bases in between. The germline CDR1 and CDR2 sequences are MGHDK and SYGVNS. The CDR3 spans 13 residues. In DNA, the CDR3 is TGTGCCAGCAGTGAGTCGTGGCGTGAAAAACTGTTTTTT. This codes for CASSESWREKLFF.

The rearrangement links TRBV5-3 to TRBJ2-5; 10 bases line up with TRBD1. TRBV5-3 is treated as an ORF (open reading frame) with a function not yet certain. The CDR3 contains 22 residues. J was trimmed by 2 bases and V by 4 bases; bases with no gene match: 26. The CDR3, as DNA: TGTGCCAGAAGCCGCGCCCGGTTTCTTAGGGACAGGGGTTTGGGTCAACAAGAGACCCAGTACTTC. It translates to CARSRARFLRDRGLGQQETQYF.

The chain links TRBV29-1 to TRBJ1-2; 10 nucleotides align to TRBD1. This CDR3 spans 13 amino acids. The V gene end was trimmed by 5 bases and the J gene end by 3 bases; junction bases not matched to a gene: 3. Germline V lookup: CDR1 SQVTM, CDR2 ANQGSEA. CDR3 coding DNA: TGCAGCGTTCGACAGGGGGCTGACTATGGCTACACCTTC. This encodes CSVRQGADYGYTF.

The chain's CDR3 is CASSSNVNTEAFF. In nucleotides, the CDR3 is TGTGCCAGCAGCTCCAATGTGAACACTGAAGCTTTCTTT. This chain links TRBV7-9 with TRBJ1-1; D is ambiguous. The CDR3 is 13 amino acids. Trimming stripped 4 bases from V and 0 bases from J, with 6 bases between. The germline V gene encodes CDR1 SEHNR and CDR2 FQNEAQ (reference sequence). The whole variable domain, remainder taken from reference TRBV7-9 and TRBJ1-1, is DTGVSQNPRHKITKRGQNVTFRCDPISEHNRLYWYRQTLGQGPEFLTYFQNEAQLEKSRLLSDRFSAERPKGSFSTLEIQRTEQGDSAMYLCASSSNVNTEAFFGQGTRLTVV.

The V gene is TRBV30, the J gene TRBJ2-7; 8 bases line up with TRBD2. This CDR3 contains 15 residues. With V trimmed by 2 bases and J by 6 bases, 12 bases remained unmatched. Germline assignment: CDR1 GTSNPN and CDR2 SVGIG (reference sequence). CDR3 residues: CAWSFSGAAALEQYF. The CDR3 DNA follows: TGTGCCTGGAGTTTTAGCGGGGCGGCGGCCCTCGAGCAGTACTTC.

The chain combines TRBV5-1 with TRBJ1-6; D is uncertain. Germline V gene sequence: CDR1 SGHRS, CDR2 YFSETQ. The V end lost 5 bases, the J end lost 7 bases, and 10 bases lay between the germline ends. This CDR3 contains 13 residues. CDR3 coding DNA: TGCGCCAGCAGACTCGGGGAAAATTCACCCCTCCACTTT. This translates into CASRLGENSPLHF.

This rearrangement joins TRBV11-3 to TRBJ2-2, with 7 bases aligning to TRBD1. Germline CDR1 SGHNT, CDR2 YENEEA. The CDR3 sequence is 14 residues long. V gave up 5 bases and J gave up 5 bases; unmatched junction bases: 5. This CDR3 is CASSQGQWTGELFF. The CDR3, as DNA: TGTGCCAGCAGCCAGGGACAGTGGACCGGGGAGCTGTTTTTT. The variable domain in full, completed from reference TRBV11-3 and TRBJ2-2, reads EAGVVQSPRYKIIEKKQPVAFWCNPISGHNTLYWYLQNLGQGPELLIRYENEEAVDDSQLPKDRFSAERLKGVDSTLKIQPAELGDSAVYLCASSQGQWTGELFFGEGSRLTVL.

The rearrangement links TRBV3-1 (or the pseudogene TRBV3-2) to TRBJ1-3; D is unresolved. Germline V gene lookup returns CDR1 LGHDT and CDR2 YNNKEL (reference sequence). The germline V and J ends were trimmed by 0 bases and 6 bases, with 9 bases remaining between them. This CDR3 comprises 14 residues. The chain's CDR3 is CASSQEGGINTIYF. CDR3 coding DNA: TGTGCCAGCAGCCAAGAAGGAGGGATAAACACCATATATTTT.

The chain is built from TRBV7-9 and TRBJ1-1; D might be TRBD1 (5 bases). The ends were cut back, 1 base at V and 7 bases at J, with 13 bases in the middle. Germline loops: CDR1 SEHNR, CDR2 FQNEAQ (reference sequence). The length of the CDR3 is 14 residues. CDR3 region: CASSLGRRVGEAFF. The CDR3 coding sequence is TGTGCCAGCAGCTTAGGTCGCAGGGTCGGTGAAGCTTTCTTT.